The 24 T cell receptor beta chains presented below share a single source sample, sequenced in a study of breast tumors, draining lymph nodes, adjacent tissues. TCRdb re-called the multiplex PCR reads through MiXCR, storing one row per CDR3 protein. Of approximately 210,000 distinct CDR3 sequences listed, under 40% are singletons. Breast cancer patients provided tissue from their axillary draining lymph nodes. The specimen sequenced was axillary lymph node tissue. These receptors were collected from a female donor with breast cancer. Some clones in this sample may be carry-over from other donors' samples.

On this clonotype itself: In this CDR3 the conserved last residue, phenylalanine or tryptophan, is missing, so a read error is likely. The DNA is omitted, as the CDR3 cannot be located on it reliably, and the CDR3 follows TCRdb's listing. V gene TRBV6-1 combines with J gene TRBJ2-1; the DNA was not used to check the table's D call, TRBD2. Looked up from germline, CDR1 is MNHNS and CDR2 is SASEGT. The CDR3 spans 8 amino acids, including both terminal residues. CDR3 sequence: CASSLGQA.

This clonotype has a count of ten or more. V is TRBV4-1 and J is TRBJ2-7, with D hard to call. Per the germline V gene, CDR1 is MGHRA and CDR2 is YSYEKL. The CDR3 totals 14 residues. V lost 1 base, J lost 3 bases, and 10 bases lay in between. The CDR3 region is CASSQALGNYEQYF. The DNA for the CDR3 is TGCGCCAGCAGCCAAGCTTTAGGTAACTACGAGCAGTACTTC.

This clonotype was observed at least ten times. V usage is TRBV2 and J usage is TRBJ2-7; D ambiguous. V was shortened by 4 bases and J by 1 base, with 8 bases between the two germline ends. The V gene's germline CDR1 is SNHLY and CDR2 FYNNEI. The CDR3 totals 13 residues. The CDR3 protein is CASSVFLSYEQYF. Written as DNA, the CDR3 is TGTGCCAGCAGTGTGTTCCTTTCCTACGAGCAGTACTTC.

This clonotype was counted at least ten times. For the CDR3, the DNA is TGTGCCAGCAGTGCCCGGCAGACGTCCTACGAGCAGTACTTC. Its translation: CASSARQTSYEQYF. J is TRBJ2-7 and V is TRBV2; D uncertain. V was pared by 4 bases and J by 1 base, with 11 bases between. This CDR3 contains 14 residues. In germline, CDR1 is SNHLY, CDR2 FYNNEI.

As DNA, the CDR3 is TGTGCCAGTAGTATAGATTCTCCCGGGGGCGGGAGCAATCAGCCCCAGCATTTT. This gives the protein CASSIDSPGGGSNQPQHF. The genes are TRBV19 and TRBJ1-5; TRBD1 might be the D (6 bases). The CDR3 totals 18 residues. The V and J ends lost 0 bases and 1 base respectively, with 16 bases between them. The germline V gene encodes CDR1 LNHDA and CDR2 SQIVND (reference sequence). The whole variable domain, filled in from reference TRBV19 and TRBJ1-5, reads DGGITQSPKYLFRKEGQNVTLSCEQNLNHDAMYWYRQDPGQGLRLIYYSQIVNDFQKGDIAEGYSVSREKKESFPLTVTSAQKNPTAFYLCASSIDSPGGGSNQPQHFGDGTRLSIL.

This clonotype came up many times. The rearrangement uses TRBV5-6 and TRBJ2-7; D might be TRBD1 (7 bases). Looked up from germline, CDR1 is SGHDT and CDR2 is YYEEEE. This CDR3 comprises 16 residues. V lost 4 bases and J lost 4, with 21 bases in between. The chain's CDR3 is CASSQRRGRIQYEQYF. The DNA for the CDR3 is TGTGCCAGCAGCCAAAGGAGGGGGCGAATTCAATACGAGCAGTACTTC.

This clonotype has at least ten counts. The chain uses TRBV7-2 and TRBJ2-1; D is unresolved. Between the trimmed V and J ends, which lost 1 base and 0 bases, there was a span of 10 bases. This CDR3 has 16 amino acids. Germline CDR1 and CDR2: SGHTA and FQGNSA. The CDR3 reads CASSLVSTHSYNEQFF. The CDR3 DNA follows: TGTGCCAGCAGCTTAGTTTCCACCCACTCCTACAATGAGCAGTTCTTC.

This clonotype came up many times. This rearrangement joins TRBV5-8 to TRBJ2-3, with D unresolved. The CDR3 extends over 11 amino acids. Germline CDR1 SGHTS, CDR2 YDEGEE. V lost 2 bases to trimming and J lost 6 bases, with 4 bases between them. CDR3 in DNA: TGTGCCAGCAGCTTTCTGGATACGCAGTATTTT. It encodes CASSFLDTQYF.

CDR3 DNA: TGTGCCAGCAGTGAAGAAGGGACAAATCAGCCCCAGCATTTT. Its translation is CASSEEGTNQPQHF. This chain joins TRBV2 and TRBJ1-5, with a possible D match to TRBD1 (6 bases). Trimming removed 1 base from V and 4 bases from J, with 8 bases in between. Germline V gene sequence: CDR1 SNHLY, CDR2 FYNNEI. The CDR3 loop spans 14 amino acids.

This clonotype was found many times. The chain couples TRBV2 to TRBJ1-5, with D uncertain. From germline, CDR1 is SNHLY and CDR2 FYNNEI. The CDR3 covers 14 residues. V shed 7 bases and J shed 4 bases, with 14 bases lying between them. CDR3 DNA sequence: TGTGCCAGCAACTCGTTGGGTGAAAATCAGCCCCAGCATTTT. Its protein product is CASNSLGENQPQHF.

This clonotype was detected only a few times. This chain joins TRBV20-1 and TRBJ2-1; 7 bases fit TRBD2. This CDR3 is built from 14 residues. Germline values: CDR1 DFQATT, CDR2 SNEGSKA (reference sequence). CDR3 loop: CSGGGDLSYNEQFF. The CDR3 DNA reads as TGCTCTGGGGGGGGGGACTTGTCCTACAATGAGCAGTTCTTC.

The chain's CDR3 is CASSEADRENSPLHF. For the CDR3, the DNA is TGTGCCAGCAGTGAAGCAGACAGGGAAAATTCACCCCTCCACTTT. V is TRBV2 and J is TRBJ1-6, with 7 bases identical to TRBD1. Germline loops: CDR1 SNHLY, CDR2 FYNNEI. V lost 0 bases, J lost 7 bases, and 3 bases stayed unmatched. CDR3 size: 15 residues.

This clonotype was counted at least ten times. In DNA, the CDR3 is TGCAGTGCCCCATCTCCCGGCAGCTCCTACGAGCAGTACTTC. Its protein is CSAPSPGSSYEQYF. The gene calls are TRBV20-1 and TRBJ2-7; D remains unclear. Per germline, CDR1 DFQATT and CDR2 SNEGSKA (reference sequence). The V gene lost 6 bases and the J gene lost 0 bases, with 15 bases spanning the gap. The CDR3 totals 14 residues.

In this sample, this clonotype turned up many times. This chain joins TRBV7-2 and TRBJ1-4, with 7 bases identical to TRBD1. Germline-derived CDR1 and CDR2 are SGHTA and FQGNSA. This CDR3 is built from 14 residues. V was clipped by 5 bases and J by 4 bases; unmatched bases: 4. CDR3 region: CASSVDRYNEKLFF. CDR3 DNA sequence: TGTGCCAGCAGCGTGGACAGGTATAATGAAAAACTGTTTTTT.

This clonotype has at least ten counts. The rearrangement joins TRBV7-9 to TRBJ2-1; 8 nucleotides match TRBD1. V lost 7 bases and J lost 8; bases outside the gene matches: 10. Germline values: CDR1 SEHNR, CDR2 FQNEAQ (reference sequence). This CDR3 contains 14 residues. The CDR3 loop reads CASTMGQDWDEQFF. The CDR3 region has the DNA TGTGCCAGCACCATGGGACAGGATTGGGATGAGCAGTTCTTC.

There are many counts of this clonotype. The chain uses TRBV4-1 and TRBJ1-5; no reliable D call. V lost 3 bases to trimming and J lost 0 bases, with 9 bases between them. Germline values: CDR1 MGHRA, CDR2 YSYEKL. This CDR3 has 15 residues. This CDR3 reads CASSQRQDSNQPQHF. The CDR3 DNA sequence: TGCGCCAGCAGCCAGAGGCAGGATAGCAATCAGCCCCAGCATTTT.

This chain uses TRBV27 with TRBJ2-1, with 8 bases that match TRBD2. Germline lookup yields CDR1 MNHEY and CDR2 SMNVEV (reference sequence). The CDR3 contains 15 residues. V shed 2 bases, J shed 3 bases, and the junction held 3 bases outside the gene matches. The CDR3 region has the DNA TGTGCCAGCAGTTTAACTAGCGGAGTCTACAATGAGCAGTTCTTC. Its protein is CASSLTSGVYNEQFF.

This clonotype appeared many times. This chain links TRBV20-1 with TRBJ1-3, with TRBD1 identical over 7 bases. Losses at the gene ends were 0 bases for V and 4 bases for J; bases not matched to a gene: 6. The CDR3 contains 15 residues. Germline CDR1 is DFQATT and CDR2 is SNEGSKA (reference sequence). The CDR3 DNA follows: TGCAGTGCTAGAGATAAGGGGGCGCGCGGAAACACCATATATTTT. This codes for CSARDKGARGNTIYF.

This clonotype was seen ten or more times. The chain has TRBV6-5 and TRBJ2-7; TRBD2 agrees at 7 bases. V dropped 2 bases and J dropped 0; count of bases not matched to a gene: 4. Germline CDR1 and CDR2: MNHEY and SVGAGI. The CDR3 has 15 residues. The CDR3, as DNA: TGTGCCAGCAGTTACCGTCGGGACTACTCCTACGAGCAGTACTTC. Translated: CASSYRRDYSYEQYF.

This clonotype showed up just a few times. The chain is built from TRBV6-5 and TRBJ1-3, with 7 positions matching TRBD1. This CDR3 is 14 amino acids long. Germline V CDR1 and CDR2: MNHEY, SVGAGI. J lost 4 bases, V lost 6 bases, and 6 bases had no gene match. The CDR3 spells CASSRGTAGNTIYF. The CDR3 nucleotides read TGTGCCAGCAGCCGCGGGACAGCGGGAAACACCATATATTTT.

The table lists this clonotype with a few counts. A much larger clone differs from this one at a single base, so this may be a read error. The chain joins TRBV7-9 to TRBJ1-2; D call uncertain. Germline CDR1 reads SEHNR; CDR2 reads FQNEAQ (reference sequence). The CDR3 contains 15 residues. The CDR3 DNA follows: TGTGCCAGCAGTGGTGGGCCATCTGTTAACTATGGCTACCCCTTC. Translation: CASSGGPSVNYGYPF.

This clonotype was recorded a few times. The chain links TRBV20-1 to TRBJ1-1; D remains ambiguous. Trimming left V 5 bases short and J 8 bases short, with 12 bases between. The germline gives CDR1 DFQATT, CDR2 SNEGSKA (reference sequence). The CDR3 extends over 11 amino acids. In DNA, the CDR3 is TGCAGTGCTCCCCAGTTTACAGAAGCTTTCTTT. Amino acids: CSAPQFTEAFF.

This clonotype was counted at least ten times. The chain carries TRBV6-5 and TRBJ2-7; perhaps TRBD1 as D (5 bases). The CDR3 sequence is 14 residues long. The V gene lost 2 bases and the J gene lost 5 bases, with 13 bases spanning the gap. Germline CDR1 MNHEY, CDR2 SVGAGI. The CDR3 coding sequence is TGTGCCAGCAGTTACAGGGGATTTGTCGACGAGCAGTACTTC. Its protein is CASSYRGFVDEQYF.

This clonotype was observed many times. CDR3 nucleotide sequence: TGTGCCAGCAGTCCGGGCCCCCTACAGGGCTACACCTTC. Protein: CASSPGPLQGYTF. The genes are TRBV6-1 and TRBJ1-2; D not resolved. This CDR3 is 13 amino acids long. Germline CDR1 is MNHNS and CDR2 is SASEGT. Trimming took off 5 bases at V and 8 bases at J, with 15 bases between the two ends.